This TCR beta chain was recorded in a study of human T cells and chemical hapten exposure. Study details: From small differences in pooled library volume came most of the variation in per-sample TCR yields. Study conclusions and caveats: No change in TCRs above 1 in 1000 frequency was produced by DPC sensitization.

Germline values: CDR1 MNHEY, CDR2 SMNVEV (reference sequence). The CDR3 totals 15 residues. The V end lost 4 bases, the J end lost 5 bases, and 17 bases lay between the germline ends. Individual cDNA molecules each carried unique molecular identifiers attached by the library. Authors' data handling: Sample TCR counts, which ranged from about 23,224 to 750,000, had a median of 95,638. Using its own MiXCR run on the RACE reads, TCRdb lists one record per CDR3 protein. TCRdb's processing, not the authors' own work, is the source of the V and J calls. The sample holds 45,000 or so distinct CDR3 sequences, about 4.5% seen once. This clonotype was detected only a few times. No antigen is known for it. As to time point: healthy volunteer bleed at 2 weeks. Sequencing started from total RNA isolated from unfractionated whole blood.

Material for sequencing was whole blood. This sequence was found in a human donor in good health. Some clones in this sample may be carry-over from other donors' samples. The gene calls are TRBV27 and TRBJ1-1; possibly TRBD1 for D (5 bases). The CDR3: CASSSRRAGGTEAFF. In nucleotides, the CDR3 is TGTGCCAGCAGTTCCCGACGGGCGGGGGGTACTGAAGCTTTCTTT.